The sequence of this T cell receptor beta chain was determined in a study of OX40 agonist ivuxolimab in advanced cancers. Overall study: The mean age was roughly 60 years, ranging from 23 to 79, with around four fifths of participants male. General study results and limits: Clonal expansion in partial responders at 0.1-3.0 mg/kg ranked among the lowest. Nonresponders, in some cases, also had low normalized T-cell clonal expansion.

Worth noting for this clone: Its specificity is unknown.

Patients with a history of autoimmune disease or on systemic immunosuppression were excluded. Libraries were prepared by immunoSEQ multiplex PCR; TCRdb keeps only in-frame clonotypes and omits some of them. Among around 80,000 clones listed, about nine tenths were seen once. Germline CDR1 SGHNT, CDR2 YYREEE (reference sequence). The CDR3 loop spans 14 amino acids. Trimming cost V 5 bases and J 7 bases, with 16 bases left between them. The TCR sequence derives from an adult with an advanced solid tumor such as melanoma, head and neck, liver or kidney cancer. The chain has TRBV5-4 and TRBJ2-1; possibly TRBD2 for D (6 bases). The source material was CD4+ or CD8+ T cells sorted from blood, sampled in a trial of the OX40 agonist ivuxolimab. CDR3 bases: TGTGCCAGCAGTCCGGGACTGCTCTTAAATGAGCAGTTCTTC. Its protein product is CASSPGLLLNEQFF.